The 3 T cell receptor beta chains below were found in one sample sequenced in a study of CD8 T cells in ankylosing spondylitis (dated by TCRdb to about 2017). The library was generated by 5' RACE. This sample was sequenced with an Illumina HiSeq 2500. The public reads were run again by TCRdb, first through fastp at Q25 and then through MiXCR, and only productive beta chains were kept. Every CDR3 protein is listed once, alongside the most common genes and DNA of its rows. In this sample the table shows 200,000 to 250,000 distinct CDR3 sequences, over 9.5% of which occur a single time. Of the sample, less than 25% falls within the top ten clones. The specimen was blood, either unsorted or a sorted T cell fraction (not recorded which). All receptors derive from a male donor with ankylosing spondylitis or in good health (not recorded which).

This clonotype was seen ten or more times. V is TRBV5-5 and J is TRBJ2-2, with D tentatively TRBD1 (6 bases). CDR1 is SGHKS and CDR2 is YYEKEE in the germline V gene (reference sequence). V was shortened by 0 bases and J by 3 bases, with 9 bases between the two germline ends. The CDR3 covers 15 residues. CDR3 region: CASSLATGYTGELFF. The CDR3 region has the DNA TGTGCCAGCAGCTTGGCCACAGGGTACACCGGGGAGCTGTTTTTT.

This clonotype was counted at least ten times. This chain joins TRBV12-3 or TRBV12-4 and TRBJ2-7; D gene uncertain. V was trimmed by 0 bases and J by 3 bases, leaving 3 bases between them. CDR3 size: 12 residues. This CDR3 is CASSLAYYEQYF. DNA for the CDR3: TGTGCCAGCAGTTTAGCATACTACGAGCAGTACTTC.

This clonotype was counted only a few times. This sequence joins TRBV5-6 and TRBJ1-6, with D possibly TRBD1 on 5 matching bases. This CDR3 region has 12 residues. V was shortened by 7 bases and J by 9 bases, with 11 bases between the two germline ends. CDR1 SGHDT and CDR2 YYEEEE come from the germline V gene. CDR3 loop: CASWGDGSPLHF. For the CDR3, the DNA is TGTGCCAGCTGGGGGGACGGTTCACCCCTCCACTTT. Full variable domain (outside the CDR3, taken from reference TRBV5-6 and TRBJ1-6): DAGVTQSPTHLIKTRGQQVTLRCSPKSGHDTVSWYQQALGQGPQFIFQYYEEEERQRGNFPDRFSGHQFPNYSSELNVNALLLGDSALYLCASWGDGSPLHFGNGTRLTVT.